Below are 6 T cell receptor beta chains sequenced from a single sample in a study of cytomegalovirus exposure and HLA in healthy donors. Measured with immunoSEQ multiplex PCR; TCRdb has only the in-frame clones, and not every one. The table includes about 74,000 clones, around 95% detected once. Sequencing was performed on PBMCs. These receptors were collected from a woman younger than 35 in good health and CMV-seropositive.

This clone was counted a few times. CDR3 DNA sequence: TGTGCCAGCAGCTTGTCTCTGAGGACTAGCGGGCTCCAAGAGACCCAGTACTTC. Encoded protein: CASSLSLRTSGLQETQYF. The rearrangement links TRBV5-4 to TRBJ2-5; 11 bases agree with TRBD2. Germline V gene lookup returns CDR1 SGHNT and CDR2 YYREEE (reference sequence). The CDR3 spans 18 residues. V lost 1 base, J lost 1 base, and 9 bases stayed unmatched.

The chain uses TRBV5-4 and TRBJ2-7; D might be TRBD1 (6 bases). Germline lookup yields CDR1 SGHNT and CDR2 YYREEE (reference sequence). The V end was cut by 4 bases, the J end by 5 bases, with 10 bases between. CDR3 length equals 12 residues. The DNA for the CDR3 is TGTGCCAGCAGCATAGACAGGAACGAGCAGTACTTC. Amino acids: CASSIDRNEQYF.

This chain uses TRBV7-9 with TRBJ2-3; D not resolved. CDR1 and CDR2 (germline): SEHNR, FQNEAQ (reference sequence). This CDR3 is built from 12 residues. The V gene lost 6 bases and the J gene lost 3 bases, with 7 bases spanning the gap. The chain's CDR3 is CASSARTDTQYF. In DNA form, the CDR3 reads TGTGCCAGCAGTGCGAGGACAGATACGCAGTATTTT.

V and J are TRBV6-4 and TRBJ1-5; no clear D gene. Trimming removed 4 bases at V and 9 bases at J, with 19 bases between. The CDR3 runs 15 residues. Germline assignment: CDR1 MRHNA and CDR2 SNTAGT. CDR3 sequence reads: CASSGNGLAVAPQHF. CDR3 DNA sequence: TGTGCCAGCAGTGGAAACGGTTTAGCGGTTGCGCCCCAGCATTTT.

V usage is TRBV4-1 and J usage is TRBJ1-5, with D uncertain. Trimming removed 0 bases from V and 4 bases from J, with 10 bases in between. CDR3 length: 15 amino acids. The V gene's germline CDR1 is MGHRA and CDR2 YSYEKL. CDR3 protein: CASSQEGSENQPQHF. In DNA form, the CDR3 reads TGCGCCAGCAGCCAAGAGGGCTCAGAGAATCAGCCCCAGCATTTT.

This sequence joins TRBV7-2 and TRBJ2-2; D unresolved. CDR1 and CDR2 from the germline V gene are SGHTA and FQGNSA. V shed 7 bases and J shed 0 bases, with 9 bases lying between them. This CDR3 region has 14 residues. The CDR3 protein is CASTFPANTGELFF. The DNA of the CDR3 is TGTGCCAGCACCTTCCCAGCGAACACCGGGGAGCTGTTTTTT.